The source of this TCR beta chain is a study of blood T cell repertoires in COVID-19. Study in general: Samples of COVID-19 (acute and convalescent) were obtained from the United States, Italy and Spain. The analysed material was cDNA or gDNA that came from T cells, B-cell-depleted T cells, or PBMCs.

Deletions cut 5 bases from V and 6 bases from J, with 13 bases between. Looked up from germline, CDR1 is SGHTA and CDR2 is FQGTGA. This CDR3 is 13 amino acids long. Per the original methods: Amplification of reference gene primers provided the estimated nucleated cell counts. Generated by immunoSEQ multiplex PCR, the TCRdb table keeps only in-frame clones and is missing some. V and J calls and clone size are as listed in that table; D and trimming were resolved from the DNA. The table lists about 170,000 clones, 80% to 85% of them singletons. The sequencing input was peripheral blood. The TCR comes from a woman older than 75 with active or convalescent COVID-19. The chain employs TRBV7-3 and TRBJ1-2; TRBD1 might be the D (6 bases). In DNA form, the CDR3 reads TGTGCCAGCAGCCCAGGCGGGGGCAATGGCTACACCTTC. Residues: CASSPGGGNGYTF. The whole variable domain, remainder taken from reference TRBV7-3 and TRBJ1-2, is GAGVSQTPSNKVTEKGKYVELRCDPISGHTALYWYRQSLGQGPEFLIYFQGTGAADDSGLPNDRFFAVRPEGSVSTLKIQRTERGDSAVYLCASSPGGGNGYTFGSGTRLTVV.